The clone carrying this T cell receptor (beta chain) is a singleton in its sample. Its target is unknown. The entry originates in a study of T cell responses to AZD1222 COVID-19 vaccine. Study-wide findings and caveats: When two AZD1222 doses had been given, Spike-specific TCR breadth and depth rose. In a largely white British group with more females than males, clonal diversity was possibly underestimated.

The CDR3 totals 19 residues. Germline V CDR1 and CDR2: MNHNS, SASEGT. Germline trimming cut 3 bases from V and 5 bases from J; bases unmatched to any gene: 14. Assay used: immunoSEQ multiplex PCR; TCRdb lists only in-frame clones, some missing. The table lists 95,000 to 150,000 clones, 92% of them singletons. The TCR was taken from an adult who received the AZD1222 COVID-19 vaccine. This sequence joins TRBV6-1 and TRBJ2-1, with 12 bases identical to TRBD2. The input for sequencing was peripheral blood, taken 28 days after the second AZD1222 dose. CDR3 sequence (DNA): TGTGCCAGCAGTGATACGGGCTCCGGGACTAGCGGGCGTAACAATGAGCAGTTCTTC. Its protein product is CASSDTGSGTSGRNNEQFF.